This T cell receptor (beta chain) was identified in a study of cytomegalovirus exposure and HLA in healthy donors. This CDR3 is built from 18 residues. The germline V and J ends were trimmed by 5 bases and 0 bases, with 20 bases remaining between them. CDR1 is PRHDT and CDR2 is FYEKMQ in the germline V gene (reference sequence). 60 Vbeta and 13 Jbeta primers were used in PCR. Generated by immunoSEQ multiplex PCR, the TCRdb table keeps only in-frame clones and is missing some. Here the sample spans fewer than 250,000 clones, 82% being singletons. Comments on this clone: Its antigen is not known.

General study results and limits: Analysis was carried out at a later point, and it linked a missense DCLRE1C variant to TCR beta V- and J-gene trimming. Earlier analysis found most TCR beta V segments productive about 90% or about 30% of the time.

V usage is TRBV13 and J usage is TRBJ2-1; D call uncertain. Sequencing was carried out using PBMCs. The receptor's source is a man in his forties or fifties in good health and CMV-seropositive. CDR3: CASSPTGFGTHSYNEQFF. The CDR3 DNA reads TGTGCCAGCAGCCCTACCGGGTTCGGCACGCACTCCTACAATGAGCAGTTCTTC.